This entry concerns a single TCR beta chain. Its antigen is unidentified. The assay was immunoSEQ multiplex PCR, and TCRdb's table has in-frame clones only and misses some. The profile shows roughly 160,000 clones, 87% of them singletons. The sample is drawn from a study of T cell responses to AZD1222 COVID-19 vaccine. Study-wide results and limits: In a largely white British group with more females than males, clonal diversity was possibly underestimated.

Germline V CDR1 and CDR2: GTSNPN, SVGIG (reference sequence). Trimming left V 5 bases short and J 5 bases short, with 15 bases between. This CDR3 is built from 14 residues. The chain recombines TRBV30 with TRBJ1-4, with D possibly TRBD1 on 5 matching bases. This TCR was recovered from an adult who received the AZD1222 COVID-19 vaccine. The material was peripheral blood, obtained 28 days after the second AZD1222 dose. The CDR3 sequence is CAWGSAGPNEKLFF. In nucleotides, the CDR3 is TGTGCCTGGGGGTCCGCAGGGCCCAATGAAAAACTGTTTTTT.